This note documents a single TCR beta chain sequence. Authors' processing steps: It was from reference gene primer amplification that nucleated cell counts were estimated. Using immunoSEQ multiplex PCR, the repertoire was profiled, and TCRdb retains in-frame clones only, with some absent. The V and J calls and clone size come from that table; D and trimming were worked out from the DNA. The repertoire has a few hundred thousand clones, 88% of them found once; the top ten carry approximately 4%. Germline CDR1 is SGHAT and CDR2 is FQDESV (reference sequence). The CDR3 is made up of 14 amino acids. V was pared by 5 bases and J by 6 bases, with 17 bases between. This entry comes from a study of blood T cell repertoires in COVID-19. On the study more broadly: Material from acute and convalescent COVID-19 was sourced from the United States, Italy and Spain. T cells, B-cell-depleted T cells, or PBMCs supplied cDNA or gDNA.

The source material was peripheral blood. The rearrangement uses TRBV11-1 and TRBJ2-7, with TRBD2 as a possible D gene (5 bases). This sequence was found in a man between 60 and 70 years old who had recovered from COVID-19. This CDR3 reads CASSPGVLGSEQYF. CDR3 in DNA: TGTGCCAGCAGCCCCGGGGTATTGGGGTCCGAGCAGTACTTC.